Presented here are 15 T cell receptor beta chains from one specimen sequenced in a study of shared clonotypes between healthy human individuals. Method: immunoSEQ multiplex PCR; TCRdb's copy keeps in-frame clones and lacks some. The data hold 1,400,000 or so clones, with approximately 98.5% observed a single time. The source material was naive CD4+ T cells sorted from blood. Subset given: CD45RA+ positively selected. The receptors were gathered from a man aged 25 to 40 in good health.

This clone was counted once. Other DNA sequences in the sample encode the same CDR3. The chain links TRBV5-8 to TRBJ1-2; D unresolved. This CDR3 spans 12 amino acids. Germline CDR1 SGHTS, CDR2 YDEGEE. Trimming took off 0 bases at V and 6 bases at J, with 6 bases between the two ends. Here the CDR3 reads CASSLGRDGYTF. CDR3 DNA sequence: TGTGCCAGCAGCTTGGGACGGGATGGCTACACCTTC. Supplemented by reference TRBV5-8 and TRBJ1-2, the full variable domain reads EAGVTQSPTHLIKTRGQQATLRCSPISGHTSVYWYQQALGLGLQFLLWYDEGEERNRGNFPPRFSGRQFPNYSSELNVNALELEDSALYLCASSLGRDGYTFGSGTRLTVV.

The chain links TRBV7-3 to TRBJ2-3; D remains unclear. Deletions cut 5 bases from V and 2 bases from J, with 11 bases between. The CDR3 totals 14 residues. CDR1 and CDR2 from the germline V gene are SGHTA and FQGTGA. This chain's CDR3 is CASSLQGHTDTQYF. DNA of the CDR3: TGTGCCAGCAGCCTCCAAGGGCACACAGATACGCAGTATTTT.

The chain uses TRBV7-9 and TRBJ2-1; possibly TRBD2 for D (5 bases). The CDR3 covers 16 residues. Trimming took off 2 bases at V and 6 bases at J, with 17 bases between the two ends. From germline, CDR1 is SEHNR and CDR2 FQNEAQ (reference sequence). The DNA of the CDR3 is TGTGCCAGCAGCTTAAGTCGTCTACCCGCGGGCAATGAGCAGTTCTTC. Protein: CASSLSRLPAGNEQFF.

The V and J genes are TRBV7-2 and TRBJ2-5; TRBD2 aligns across 11 bases. This CDR3 contains 16 residues. The junction had 5 bases not matched to a gene; V was cut back by 2 bases and J by 3 bases. Germline V gene sequence: CDR1 SGHTA, CDR2 FQGNSA. DNA of the CDR3: TGTGCCAGCAGCTTATTCGGGACTAGCGGTAAAGAGACCCAGTACTTC. Residues: CASSLFGTSGKETQYF.

J is TRBJ2-2 and V is TRBV9; 8 bases are shared with TRBD2. The CDR3 runs to 15 residues. Germline CDR1 reads SGDLS; CDR2 reads YYNGEE. V shed 1 base and J 4 bases; nucleotides not matched to a gene: 3. The CDR3 reads CASSVLAGLTGELFF. The CDR3 DNA follows: TGTGCCAGCAGCGTACTAGCGGGCCTCACCGGGGAGCTGTTTTTT.

The rearrangement uses TRBV11-2 and TRBJ1-3; possible D gene TRBD1, 6 bases. The V gene lost 4 bases and the J gene lost 1 base, with 8 bases spanning the gap. In germline, CDR1 is SGHAT, CDR2 FQNNGV. The CDR3 has 14 residues. This chain's CDR3 is CASSWTDSGNTIYF. DNA for the CDR3: TGTGCCAGCAGCTGGACAGATTCTGGAAACACCATATATTTT.

The rearrangement joins TRBV27 to TRBJ2-3, with D possibly being TRBD1 or TRBD2 (5 bases each). CDR3 size: 16 residues. Trimming removed 6 bases from V and 2 bases from J, with 18 bases in between. CDR1 is MNHEY, CDR2 SMNVEV, per germline (reference sequence). The CDR3, as DNA: TGTGCCAGCAGGGGGTGGGGGTTTCCTTCCACAGATACGCAGTATTTT. Translating gives CASRGWGFPSTDTQYF.

J is TRBJ2-7 and V is TRBV30; a weak D match, TRBD1 (5 bases). V dropped 0 bases and J dropped 7 bases, with 13 bases sitting between them. Looked up from germline, CDR1 is GTSNPN and CDR2 is SVGIG (reference sequence). The CDR3 runs to 13 residues. The CDR3 DNA reads TGTGCCTGGAGTGTAGTCTGGGCAGGGGAGCAGTACTTC. Encoded protein: CAWSVVWAGEQYF.

J is TRBJ2-5 and V is TRBV5-4, with 8 bases identical to TRBD1. Germline values: CDR1 SGHNT, CDR2 YYREEE (reference sequence). V shed 3 bases, J shed 2 bases, and the junction held 6 bases outside the gene matches. The CDR3 is 15 residues long. CDR3 protein: CASSSSGQGQETQYF. CDR3 DNA sequence: TGTGCCAGCAGCTCCAGCGGACAGGGACAAGAGACCCAGTACTTC.

The rearrangement joins TRBV30 to TRBJ1-1; no definite D call. The CDR3 loop spans 14 amino acids. Per the germline V gene, CDR1 is GTSNPN and CDR2 is SVGIG (reference sequence). Trimming left V 2 bases short and J 1 base short, with 11 bases between. CDR3 sequence reads: CAWSTYPTNTEAFF. The CDR3 DNA is TGTGCCTGGAGTACCTACCCTACGAACACTGAAGCTTTCTTT.

The chain joins TRBV28 to TRBJ1-5; 8 bases agree with TRBD1. This CDR3 comprises 16 residues. Germline loops: CDR1 MDHEN, CDR2 SYDVKM. V was clipped by 6 bases and J by 1 base; unmatched bases: 8. Here the CDR3 DNA reads TGTGCCAGCAGAAGCCGACAGGGGCCAAGCAATCAGCCCCAGCATTTT. Translating it yields CASRSRQGPSNQPQHF. The full variable domain, completed using reference TRBV28 and TRBJ1-5, is DVKVTQSSRYLVKRTGEKVFLECVQDMDHENMFWYRQDPGLGLRLIYFSYDVKMKEKGDIPEGYSVSREKKERFSLILESASTNQTSMYLCASRSRQGPSNQPQHFGDGTRLSIL.

This chain's CDR3 is CASSATGGTEAFF. The CDR3 DNA follows: TGTGCCAGCAGCGCGACAGGGGGCACTGAAGCTTTCTTT. The chain couples TRBV11-1 to TRBJ1-1; 9 nucleotides match TRBD1. There are 13 residues in the CDR3. V was clipped by 5 bases and J by 4 bases; unmatched bases: 2. CDR1 and CDR2 from the germline V gene are SGHAT and FQDESV (reference sequence).

The gene calls are TRBV7-2 and TRBJ2-7; 9 nucleotides agree with TRBD1. The CDR3 is made up of 17 amino acids. Germline lookup yields CDR1 SGHTA and CDR2 FQGNSA. V was clipped by 2 bases and J by 2 bases; unmatched bases: 10. The CDR3 DNA reads TGTGCCAGCAGCTTATTTCCTTCCGGGACAGGGACCTACGAGCAGTACTTC. As protein: CASSLFPSGTGTYEQYF.

The genes are TRBV2 and TRBJ1-2; 8 nucleotides agree with TRBD1. Germline V CDR1 and CDR2: SNHLY, FYNNEI. CDR3 length: 14 amino acids. Unmatched junction bases numbered 9, after V lost 5 bases and J lost 7 bases. The DNA for the CDR3 is TGTGCCAGCAGTCCCAGATCAGGGGGCGGTGGCTACACCTTC. Amino acid sequence: CASSPRSGGGGYTF.

The chain uses TRBV5-1 and TRBJ2-7; TRBD1 agrees at 12 bases. This CDR3 is built from 15 residues. Germline V lookup: CDR1 SGHRS, CDR2 YFSETQ. The ends lost 4 bases at V and 5 bases at J; junction bases unmatched: 7. The CDR3 here is CASSQTGTGGNEQYF. DNA for the CDR3: TGCGCCAGCAGCCAAACCGGGACAGGGGGCAACGAGCAGTACTTC. Filled out from reference TRBV5-1 and TRBJ2-7, the complete variable domain reads KAGVTQTPRYLIKTRGQQVTLSCSPISGHRSVSWYQQTPGQGLQFLFEYFSETQRNKGNFPGRFSGRQFSNSRSEMNVSTLELGDSALYLCASSQTGTGGNEQYFGPGTRLTVT.